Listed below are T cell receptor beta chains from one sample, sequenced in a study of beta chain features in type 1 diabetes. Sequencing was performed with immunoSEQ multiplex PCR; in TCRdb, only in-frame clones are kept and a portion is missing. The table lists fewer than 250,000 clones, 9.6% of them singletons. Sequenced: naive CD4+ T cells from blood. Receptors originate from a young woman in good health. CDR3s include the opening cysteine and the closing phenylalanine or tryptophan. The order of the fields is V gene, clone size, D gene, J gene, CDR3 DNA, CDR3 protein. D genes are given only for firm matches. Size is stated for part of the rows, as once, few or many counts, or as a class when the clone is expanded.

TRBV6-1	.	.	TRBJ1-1	TGTGCCAGCAGTGAACGGCGGACAGCTGAAGCTTTCTTT	CASSERRTAEAFF
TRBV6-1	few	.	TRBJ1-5	TGTGCCAGCATCGGAGCAGGGGGCAATCAGCCCCAGCATTTT	CASIGAGGNQPQHF
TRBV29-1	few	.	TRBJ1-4	TGCAGCGTTGAAGATCGAAGGGGGGGGGAAAAACTGTTTTTT	CSVEDRRGGEKLFF
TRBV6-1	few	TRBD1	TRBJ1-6	TGTGCCAGCAGTGAGGACAGGGCTAATTCACCCCTCCACTTT	CASSEDRANSPLHF
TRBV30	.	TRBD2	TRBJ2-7	TGTGCCTGGAGTTTAAAAGCGGGAGGGCGCGAGCAGTACTTC	CAWSLKAGGREQYF
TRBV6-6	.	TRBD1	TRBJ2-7	TGTGCCAGCAGTTACTCGACAGGGTCCGAGCAGTACTTC	CASSYSTGSEQYF
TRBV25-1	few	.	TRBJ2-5	TGTGCCAGCAGTGTCGGGTTGATCCCCGGGGACCAGTACTTC	CASSVGLIPGDQYF
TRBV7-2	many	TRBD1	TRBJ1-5	TGTGCCAGCAGCTCCAGGACAGGGTATCAGCCCCAGCATTTT	CASSSRTGYQPQHF
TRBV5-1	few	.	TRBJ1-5	TGCGCCAGCAGCTTGCGCGGGGGCGCCCCTCAGCCCCAGCATTTT	CASSLRGGAPQPQHF
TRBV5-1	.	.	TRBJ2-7	TGCGCCAGCAGCACCGGACAGGAGGGACTTCGGGAGCAGTACTTC	CASSTGQEGLREQYF
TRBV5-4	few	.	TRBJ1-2	TGTGCCAGCAGCTTGGTCAGGGCGGGACATGGCTACACCTTC	CASSLVRAGHGYTF
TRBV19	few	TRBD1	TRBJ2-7	TGTGCCAGTAGCAGACGGACAGGCCAACCGGAGTACGAGCAGTACTTC	CASSRRTGQPEYEQYF
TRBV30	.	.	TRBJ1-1	TGTGCCTGGAGTGTGCTCTGGACAGCAAGGACTGAAGCTTTCTTT	CAWSVLWTARTEAFF
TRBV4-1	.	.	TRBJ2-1	TGCGCCAGCAGCCAAAACCCCTATAATGAGCAGTTCTTC	CASSQNPYNEQFF
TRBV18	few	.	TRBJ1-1	TGTGCCAGCTCAGCCCGGGACTGGAGCTCCGAAGCTTTCTTT	CASSARDWSSEAFF
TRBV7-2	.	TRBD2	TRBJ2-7	TGTGCCAGCAGCTACCGAGCGGGAGGCTCCTACGAGCAGTACTTC	CASSYRAGGSYEQYF
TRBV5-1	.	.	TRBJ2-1	TGCGCCAGCAAGGCGGTGGAAGTTTACAATGAGCAGTTCTTC	CASKAVEVYNEQFF
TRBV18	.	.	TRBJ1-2	TGTGCCAGCTCACCACTTGACAGAGCTAACTATGGCTACACCTTC	CASSPLDRANYGYTF
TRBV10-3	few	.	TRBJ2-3	TGTGCCATCAGAGGTCGGGTAGCGGATCACACAGATACGCAGTATTTT	CAIRGRVADHTDTQYF
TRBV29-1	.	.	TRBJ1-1	TGCAGCGTTGAAAACCCGGGGAGGGCCACTGAAGCTTTCTTT	CSVENPGRATEAFF
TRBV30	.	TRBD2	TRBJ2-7	TGTGCCATGATCCTAGCGGGAGGGCCGGTATTTCACGAGCAGTACTTC	CAMILAGGPVFHEQYF
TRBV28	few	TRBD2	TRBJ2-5	TGTGCCAGCAGCCGGACTAGCGGGAGGTCAGGAGAGACCCAGTACTTC	CASSRTSGRSGETQYF
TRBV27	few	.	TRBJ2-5	TGTGCCAGCAATCTTAGGGGGGGCTCGGAGACCCAGTACTTC	CASNLRGGSETQYF
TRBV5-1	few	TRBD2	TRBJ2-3	TGCGCCAGCAGCTTGGGGACTAGCGGATACACAGATACGCAGTATTTT	CASSLGTSGYTDTQYF
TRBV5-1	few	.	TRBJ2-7	TGCGCCAGCAGCTTGGAGTCCAGGGGTAACGACGAGCAGTACTTC	CASSLESRGNDEQYF
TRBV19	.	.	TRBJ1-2	TGTGCCAGTAGTACTCGGGACTCCTATGGCTACACCTTC	CASSTRDSYGYTF
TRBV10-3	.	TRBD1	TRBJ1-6	TGTGCCATCAGTGAGTCTCAGGGGGCGTCGTATTCACCCCTCCACTTT	CAISESQGASYSPLHF
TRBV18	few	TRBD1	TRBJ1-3	TGTGCCAGCTCAGCGACAGGGGCTGGAAACACCATATATTTT	CASSATGAGNTIYF
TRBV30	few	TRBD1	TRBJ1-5	TGTGCCTGGAGTGTTACGTCGGGTACAGGGGTTCGGCAGCCCCAGCATTTT	CAWSVTSGTGVRQPQHF
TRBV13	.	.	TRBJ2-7	TGTGCCAGCAGCGGTAGTGGTTCCTACGAGCAGTACTTC	CASSGSGSYEQYF
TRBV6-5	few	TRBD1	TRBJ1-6	TGTGCCAGCAGTCCCGGGACAGGCCTTTCTTCACCCCTCCACTTT	CASSPGTGLSSPLHF
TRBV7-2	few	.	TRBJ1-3	TGTGCCAGCAGCTTAACATTAGGCAGGGTCTCAGGAAACACCATATATTTT	CASSLTLGRVSGNTIYF
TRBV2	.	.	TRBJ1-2	TGTGCCAGAAGAAGACAGGAGAACTATGGCTACACCTTC	CARRRQENYGYTF
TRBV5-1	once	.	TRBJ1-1	TGCGCCAGCAGCGTAACGGTCTCGAACACTGAAGCTTTCTTT	CASSVTVSNTEAFF
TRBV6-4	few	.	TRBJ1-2	TGTGCCAGCAGTGACTCGCCGGGGTTCGGCTACACCTTC	CASSDSPGFGYTF
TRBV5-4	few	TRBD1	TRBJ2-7	TGTGCCAGCAGCTCACCCGGGACAGGGGCTTCTCTCTACGAGCAGTACTTC	CASSSPGTGASLYEQYF